Shown below are 32 T cell receptor beta chains from a single sample sequenced in a study of blood T cell repertoires in COVID-19 (dated by TCRdb to between 2020 and 2021). Libraries were constructed by the immunoSEQ multiplex PCR assay. The source is immuneACCESS, and TCRdb retained only in-frame sequences with V and J called. Part of the clones is not carried over; for the studies checked, unresolved V genes explain less than half of this, and the remainder is unexplained. A total of some 190,000 clones appear in this sample, about 76% of them only once. The ten largest make up roughly 8.7% of the sample. Sequenced sample: peripheral blood. The receptors originated from a woman between 45 and 60 years old with active or convalescent COVID-19.

The chain is built from TRBV6-2 or TRBV6-3 and TRBJ2-1; 8 nucleotides match TRBD2. This CDR3 region has 14 residues. Germline lookup yields CDR1 MNHEY and CDR2 SVGEGT. V gave up 2 bases and J gave up 8 bases; unmatched junction bases: 5. The CDR3 spells CASSYRGGFYEQFF. In DNA form, the CDR3 reads TGTGCCAGCAGTTACCGGGGGGGCTTCTATGAGCAGTTCTTC.

The J gene is TRBJ2-1, the V gene TRBV2, with TRBD2 matching over 9 bases. CDR1 is SNHLY and CDR2 is FYNNEI in the germline V gene. The length of the CDR3 is 16 residues. Losses at the gene ends were 6 bases for V and 9 bases for J; bases not matched to a gene: 15. DNA for the CDR3: TGTGCCAGCAGACTTGGTGGTAGCGGGAGAGGGAGTGAGCAGTTCTTC. It is translated as CASRLGGSGRGSEQFF.

The rearrangement uses TRBV29-1 and TRBJ2-1; 10 nucleotides agree with TRBD1. Germline V gene data show CDR1 as SQVTM and CDR2 as ANQGSEA. The junction had 2 bases not matched to a gene; V was cut back by 7 bases and J by 8 bases. The CDR3 contains 11 residues. CDR3 amino acids: CSGGTGDEQFF. As DNA, the CDR3 is TGCAGCGGGGGGACAGGGGATGAGCAGTTCTTC.

V gene TRBV28 combines with J gene TRBJ1-4; 7 nucleotides align to TRBD1. CDR1 is MDHEN and CDR2 is SYDVKM in the germline V gene. The CDR3 spans 15 residues. The V and J ends lost 2 bases and 6 bases, in that order; junction bases with no gene match: 6. Written as DNA, the CDR3 is TGTGCCAGCAGTTTACCCACAGGGGAGGATGAAAAACTGTTTTTT. This gives the protein CASSLPTGEDEKLFF.

The chain has TRBV7-2 and TRBJ2-1; possibly TRBD2 for D (6 bases). Trimming stripped 2 bases from V and 0 bases from J, with 8 bases between. From germline, CDR1 is SGHTA and CDR2 FQGNSA. The CDR3 has 15 amino acids. The CDR3 bases are TGTGCCAGCAGCTTATCCGGGGGCTCCTACAATGAGCAGTTCTTC. This codes for CASSLSGGSYNEQFF.

The chain combines TRBV5-1 with TRBJ1-1; D remains unclear. V was trimmed by 5 bases and J by 1 base, leaving 9 bases between them. The length of the CDR3 is 13 residues. Per germline, CDR1 SGHRS and CDR2 YFSETQ. This CDR3 reads CASRHSTNTEAFF. CDR3 bases: TGCGCCAGCAGGCATAGTACGAACACTGAAGCTTTCTTT.

This sequence joins TRBV19 and TRBJ1-6; weak D call: TRBD1 (5 bases). Looked up from germline, CDR1 is LNHDA and CDR2 is SQIVND (reference sequence). The V and J ends lost 3 bases and 3 bases respectively, with 9 bases between them. This CDR3 has 15 residues. This CDR3 reads CASSMGGNYNSPLHF. CDR3 in DNA: TGTGCCAGTAGTATGGGGGGGAACTATAATTCACCCCTCCACTTT.

J is TRBJ1-2 and V is TRBV28; the D gene is possibly TRBD1 (5 bases). CDR1 and CDR2 from the germline V gene are MDHEN and SYDVKM. Trimming pared 2 bases from V and 4 bases from J, leaving 11 bases between. The CDR3 sequence is 14 residues long. CDR3 in amino acids: CASSLRQLSYGYTF. Written as DNA, the CDR3 is TGTGCCAGCAGTTTAAGACAGCTCTCCTATGGCTACACCTTC.

This clone was observed once. This chain connects TRBV24-1 to TRBJ1-2; the D is unclear. V was pared by 5 bases and J by 5 bases, with 5 bases between. This CDR3 is built from 11 residues. Germline-derived CDR1 and CDR2 are KGHDR and SFDVKD. The CDR3 nucleotides are TGTGCCACCAGTGGTCAATATGGCTACACCTTC. Protein: CATSGQYGYTF.

The J gene is TRBJ1-3, the V gene TRBV11-2; D is ambiguous. The CDR3 covers 16 residues. V gave up 3 bases and J gave up 0 bases, with 12 bases separating them. Looked up from germline, CDR1 is SGHAT and CDR2 is FQNNGV. This CDR3 reads CASSFPRGHSGNTIYF. For the CDR3, the DNA is TGTGCCAGCAGCTTTCCCCGTGGGCACTCTGGAAACACCATATATTTT.

In DNA, the CDR3 is TGTGCCAGTACTGATAGCGGCGCCGTTAGCTCCTACAATGAGCAGTTCTTC. Translation: CASTDSGAVSSYNEQFF. The chain joins TRBV19 to TRBJ2-1; TRBD2 might be the D (6 bases). This CDR3 comprises 17 residues. Trimming took 7 bases from V and 0 from J, leaving 19 bases between them. Germline CDR1 reads LNHDA; CDR2 reads SQIVND (reference sequence).

V gene TRBV5-1 combines with J gene TRBJ1-2, with no clear D. Germline V gene lookup returns CDR1 SGHRS and CDR2 YFSETQ. The CDR3 runs to 14 residues. V lost 6 bases and J lost 3, with 15 bases in between. CDR3 bases: TGCGCCAGCAAGCAGAACCTAGGTGACTATGGCTACACCTTC. As protein: CASKQNLGDYGYTF.

The chain is built from TRBV5-4 and TRBJ2-3, with D tentatively TRBD2 (5 bases). Germline CDR1 and CDR2: SGHNT and YYREEE (reference sequence). The CDR3 is 14 amino acids. V was trimmed by 5 bases and J by 2 bases, leaving 12 bases between them. CDR3 nucleotides: TGTGCCAGCAGTCCCCGGGGAGACACAGATACGCAGTATTTT. The encoded protein is CASSPRGDTDTQYF.

The chain joins TRBV10-3 to TRBJ2-6, with 7 bases aligning to TRBD1. J lost 1 base, V lost 2 bases, and 14 bases had no gene match. The CDR3 spans 20 residues. The germline V gene encodes CDR1 ENHRY and CDR2 SYGVKD. Here the CDR3 reads CAISEPGGDRTRSGANVLTF. In DNA form, the CDR3 reads TGTGCCATCAGTGAGCCAGGGGGTGACAGAACTAGATCTGGGGCCAACGTCCTGACTTTC.

The chain joins TRBV19 to TRBJ1-4; 11 bases fit TRBD1. The CDR3 runs to 16 residues. V lost 5 bases and J lost 4; bases outside the gene matches: 6. The V gene's germline CDR1 is LNHDA and CDR2 SQIVND (reference sequence). The CDR3 reads CASSPGQGVYNEKLFF. The CDR3 bases are TGTGCCAGTAGTCCGGGACAGGGGGTTTATAATGAAAAACTGTTTTTT.

The V and J genes are TRBV6-5 and TRBJ1-4; D possibly corresponds to TRBD1 (5 bases). V was trimmed by 5 bases and J by 5 bases, leaving 15 bases between them. The germline gives CDR1 MNHEY, CDR2 SVGAGI. This CDR3 spans 15 amino acids. The CDR3 protein is CASSIGAASNEKLFF. The CDR3 DNA reads TGTGCCAGCAGTATAGGGGCCGCTTCCAATGAAAAACTGTTTTTT.

The rearrangement uses TRBV11-3 and TRBJ2-1, with 8 bases identical to TRBD2. CDR1 and CDR2 from the germline V gene are SGHNT and YENEEA. Losses at the gene ends were 5 bases for V and 2 bases for J; bases not matched to a gene: 8. The CDR3 totals 16 residues. CDR3 nucleotides: TGTGCCAGCAGCGATCAAGGCGGGAGGACCTACAATGAGCAGTTCTTC. It is translated as CASSDQGGRTYNEQFF. Together with reference TRBV11-3 and TRBJ2-1, the CDR3 gives the full variable domain: EAGVVQSPRYKIIEKKQPVAFWCNPISGHNTLYWYLQNLGQGPELLIRYENEEAVDDSQLPKDRFSAERLKGVDSTLKIQPAELGDSAVYLCASSDQGGRTYNEQFFGPGTRLTVL.

In this sample, this clone turned up a few times. This rearrangement joins TRBV19 to TRBJ1-6, with D possibly being TRBD1 (5 bases). CDR1 and CDR2 (germline): LNHDA, SQIVND (reference sequence). With 3 bases removed from V and 7 bases from J, the gap between germline ends came to 13 bases. The CDR3 runs 15 residues. In DNA form, the CDR3 reads TGTGCCAGTAGTATTAGTCAGGGAAGAAATTCACCCCTCCACTTT. Protein: CASSISQGRNSPLHF.

The CDR3 coding sequence is TGTGCCAGCAGGGATACTAGCGCTAAGTTCTTC. This gives the protein CASRDTSAKFF. The J gene is TRBJ2-1, the V gene TRBV2, with TRBD2 identical over 7 bases. The CDR3 covers 11 residues. In germline, CDR1 is SNHLY, CDR2 FYNNEI. Trimming took 6 bases from V and 14 from J; bases not matched to a gene: 7. Based on the CDR3 plus reference TRBV2 and TRBJ2-1, the full variable domain is EPEVTQTPSHQVTQMGQEVILRCVPISNHLYFYWYRQILGQKVEFLVSFYNNEISEKSEIFDDQFSVERPDGSNFTLKIRSTKLEDSAMYFCASRDTSAKFFGPGTRLTVL.

The rearrangement links TRBV6-1 to TRBJ1-6; unclear D gene. In germline, CDR1 is MNHNS, CDR2 SASEGT. Trimming stripped 2 bases from V and 6 bases from J, with 17 bases between. The CDR3 contains 17 residues. CDR3 sequence reads: CASSELDVGEGNSPLHF. DNA of the CDR3: TGTGCCAGCAGTGAACTTGACGTCGGGGAAGGTAATTCACCCCTCCACTTT.

This clone was seen more than once but under ten times. This CDR3 is also generated by other DNA sequences in the sample. The chain links TRBV7-9 to TRBJ2-1; 8 bases match TRBD2. The V gene end was trimmed by 1 base and the J gene end by 0 bases; junction bases not matched to a gene: 2. CDR1 SEHNR and CDR2 FQNEAQ come from the germline V gene (reference sequence). The CDR3 is made up of 16 amino acids. CDR3: CASSLGSGGSYNEQFF. CDR3 in DNA: TGTGCCAGCAGCTTAGGCAGCGGGGGCTCCTACAATGAGCAGTTCTTC.

The chain joins TRBV2 to TRBJ2-6; D remains unclear. The CDR3 runs 14 residues. The V gene's germline CDR1 is SNHLY and CDR2 FYNNEI. The V end was cut by 4 bases, the J end by 0 bases, with 4 bases between. For the CDR3, the DNA is TGTGCCAGCAGTGCCCGCTCTGGGGCCAACGTCCTGACTTTC. This gives the protein CASSARSGANVLTF.

V usage is TRBV27 and J usage is TRBJ1-2; D possibly corresponds to TRBD1 (6 bases). The V and J ends lost 2 bases and 7 bases respectively, with 11 bases between them. The CDR3 loop spans 13 amino acids. In germline, CDR1 is MNHEY, CDR2 SMNVEV (reference sequence). The CDR3: CASSLGGGLGYTF. The DNA for the CDR3 is TGTGCCAGCAGTTTAGGCGGGGGCCTTGGCTACACCTTC.

V and J are TRBV28 and TRBJ1-4; D is unresolved. The CDR3 runs to 11 residues. The germline V and J ends were trimmed by 6 bases and 8 bases, with 7 bases remaining between them. Germline values: CDR1 MDHEN, CDR2 SYDVKM. The CDR3 nucleotides are TGTGCCAGCAGGGGCGACGAAAAACTGTTTTTT. Residues: CASRGDEKLFF.

For this clone: Other DNA sequences in this sample translate to the same CDR3. V gene TRBV9 combines with J gene TRBJ2-5, with D possibly matching TRBD2 (5 bases). CDR3 size: 15 residues. V was trimmed by 0 bases and J by 5 bases, leaving 14 bases between them. Germline assignment: CDR1 SGDLS and CDR2 YYNGEE. The CDR3 sequence: CASSVGGSPRETQYF. The CDR3, as DNA: TGTGCCAGCAGCGTAGGAGGGAGTCCGCGGGAGACCCAGTACTTC.

This clone was detected only a few times. The V call is TRBV3-1 (or the pseudogene TRBV3-2), the J call TRBJ2-4, with 7 nucleotides matching TRBD2. The V gene's germline CDR1 is LGHDT and CDR2 YNNKEL (reference sequence). The V gene end was trimmed by 2 bases and the J gene end by 1 base; junction bases not matched to a gene: 5. The CDR3 is 16 amino acids. CDR3 nucleotide sequence: TGTGCCAGCAGCCAACAGGCCGGGGGGGCCAAAAACATTCAGTACTTC. Its translation is CASSQQAGGAKNIQYF.

This chain joins TRBV6-5 and TRBJ1-2, with 10 positions matching TRBD1. Germline trimming cut 6 bases from V and 8 bases from J; bases unmatched to any gene: 9. The CDR3 loop spans 14 amino acids. CDR1 and CDR2 from the germline V gene are MNHEY and SVGAGI. The CDR3 coding sequence is TGTGCCAGCAGCAGGGACAGGGGTGCGAGGGGCTACACCTTC. It encodes CASSRDRGARGYTF.

The genes are TRBV11-1 and TRBJ2-7, with TRBD2 as a possible D gene (5 bases). CDR1 is SGHAT and CDR2 is FQDESV in the germline V gene (reference sequence). The CDR3 has 14 amino acids. Trimming removed 5 bases at V and 5 bases at J, with 16 bases between. The CDR3 nucleotides read TGTGCCAGCAGCCTCACGGGGTCATCCCACGAGCAGTACTTC. It translates to CASSLTGSSHEQYF. The variable domain in full, completed from reference TRBV11-1 and TRBJ2-7, reads EAEVAQSPRYKITEKSQAVAFWCDPISGHATLYWYRQILGQGPELLVQFQDESVVDDSQLPKDRFSAERLKGVDSTLKIQPAELGDSAMYLCASSLTGSSHEQYFGPGTRLTVT.

This rearrangement joins TRBV7-2 to TRBJ1-1; TRBD1 agrees at 8 bases. The CDR3 is 14 amino acids. The V gene's germline CDR1 is SGHTA and CDR2 FQGNSA. Germline trimming cut 5 bases from V and 3 bases from J; bases unmatched to any gene: 5. For the CDR3, the DNA is TGTGCCAGCAGCACCCGGACAGGGCACACTGAAGCTTTCTTT. Its protein is CASSTRTGHTEAFF.

The CDR3 coding sequence is TGTGCCAGCAGTTTTCGGGGTAGTCAGCCCCAGCATTTT. This encodes CASSFRGSQPQHF. V is TRBV12-3 or TRBV12-4 and J is TRBJ1-5; D remains ambiguous. The CDR3 is made up of 13 amino acids. Trimming removed 3 bases from V and 6 bases from J, with 9 bases in between.

This chain uses TRBV10-3 with TRBJ1-5; D is unclear. Germline V gene lookup returns CDR1 ENHRY and CDR2 SYGVKD. The germline V and J ends were trimmed by 1 base and 2 bases, with 6 bases remaining between them. The CDR3 loop spans 14 amino acids. CDR3: CAISELGGNQPQHF. CDR3 in DNA: TGTGCCATCAGTGAGTTGGGAGGCAATCAGCCCCAGCATTTT.

The CDR3 DNA follows: TGTGCCAGCAGTTTAGTTGGCAGGGGAGAGACCCAGTACTTC. It is translated as CASSLVGRGETQYF. This chain links TRBV28 with TRBJ2-5; possible D gene TRBD1, 6 bases. Germline-derived CDR1 and CDR2 are MDHEN and SYDVKM. Trimming shortened V by 2 bases and J by 4 bases, and 11 bases separated the two germline ends. CDR3 length: 14 residues.